The rows below give T cell receptor beta chains drawn from one sample of a study of quantifying T cell responses using KT2 cells. TCRdb called the UMI-ligation and nested PCR reads again in MiXCR, with one record for every CDR3 protein. The data contain some 50,000 distinct CDR3 sequences, around a tenth of them seen just once; the ten biggest clones take up about 10%. Sequencing used PBMCs spiked with cells of the T cell clone KT2. These TCRs come from a human donor. Both conserved end residues are part of each CDR3. A D gene is named only where the DNA matches it firmly. Not every row has a clone size; where given, it reads once, few, many or a size class.

J | size | length | V | D | CDR3 | DNA
TRBJ2-7 | few | 14 | TRBV11-2 | NA | CASSANSVSYEQYF | TGTGCCAGCAGCGCCAATAGCGTCTCCTACGAGCAGTACTTC
TRBJ2-2 | few | 16 | TRBV24-1 | NA | CATSDLSQSGTGELFF | TGTGCCACCAGTGATTTAAGCCAGTCGGGCACCGGGGAGCTGTTTTTT
TRBJ2-3 | NA | 11 | TRBV4-1 | NA | CASSQGRAQYF | TGCGCCAGCAGCCAAGGTCGTGCGCAGTATTTT
TRBJ1-1 | few | 13 | TRBV2 | NA | CASSDEQNTEAFF | TGTGCCAGCAGTGATGAGCAGAACACTGAAGCTTTCTTT
TRBJ2-7 | NA | 14 | TRBV5-1 | TRBD1 | CASSFRQGFYEQYF | TGCGCCAGCAGCTTTCGACAGGGATTCTACGAGCAGTACTTC
TRBJ1-1 | NA | 15 | TRBV5-1 | NA | CASSLVLGGGTEAFF | TGCGCCAGCAGCTTGGTGTTGGGTGGCGGCACTGAAGCTTTCTTT
TRBJ1-3 | few | 17 | TRBV3-1 | NA | CASSPYRGLISGNTIYF | TGTGCCAGCAGCCCCTACAGAGGACTGATCTCTGGAAACACCATATATTTT
TRBJ2-7 | few | 14 | TRBV7-8 | NA | CASSLAPWGDEQYF | TGTGCCAGCAGCTTAGCACCCTGGGGGGACGAGCAGTACTTC
TRBJ2-3 | many | 16 | TRBV19 | TRBD2 | CASGALSGKSTDTQYF | TGTGCCAGTGGAGCATTAAGCGGGAAAAGCACAGATACGCAGTATTTT
TRBJ1-2 | NA | 12 | TRBV4-1 | NA | CASSQGGAGYTF | TGCGCCAGCAGCCAAGGAGGGGCCGGCTACACCTTC
TRBJ2-7 | many | 14 | TRBV20-1 | TRBD2 | CSAGPGTSGDEQYF | TGCAGTGCCGGGCCCGGGACTAGCGGCGACGAGCAGTACTTC
TRBJ1-5 | few | 15 | TRBV18 | NA | CASSPSVGGVQPQHF | TGTGCCAGCTCACCTTCGGTAGGGGGAGTTCAGCCCCAGCATTTT
TRBJ1-6 | NA | 14 | TRBV27 | NA | CASTPGGSGSPLHF | TGTGCCAGCACCCCCGGGGGGTCGGGTTCACCCCTCCACTTT
TRBJ2-7 | few | 13 | TRBV9 | NA | CASSVGARDEQYF | TGTGCCAGCAGCGTGGGGGCCCGGGACGAGCAGTACTTC
TRBJ2-3 | NA | 15 | TRBV3-1 | NA | CASRPRGISTDTQYF | TGTGCCAGCCGCCCTCGGGGGATCAGCACAGATACGCAGTATTTT
TRBJ1-5 | NA | 17 | TRBV6-2/TRBV6-3 | TRBD1 | CASSYGTGGTSNQPQHF | TGTGCCAGCAGTTACGGTACAGGGGGCACAAGCAATCAGCCCCAGCATTTT
TRBJ1-5 | NA | 16 | TRBV6-6 | TRBD1 | CASIQRGGTGNQPQHF | TGTGCCAGCATCCAAAGGGGCGGGACAGGTAATCAGCCCCAGCATTTT
TRBJ1-2 | few | 12 | TRBV29-1 | TRBD1 | CSVVQGAYGYTF | TGCAGCGTTGTCCAGGGGGCCTATGGCTACACCTTC
TRBJ2-2 | NA | 17 | TRBV14 | NA | CASSQIGGLSGVGELFF | TGTGCCAGCAGCCAAATTGGGGGGTTGTCCGGCGTTGGGGAGCTGTTTTTT
TRBJ1-2 | NA | 13 | TRBV5-4 | NA | CASSFQQSVGYTF | TGTGCCAGCAGCTTTCAACAATCAGTTGGCTACACCTTC
TRBJ2-7 | few | 15 | TRBV24-1 | TRBD2 | CATSDGGGRTYEQYF | TGTGCCACCAGTGATGGTGGCGGGAGAACCTACGAGCAGTACTTC
TRBJ2-3 | NA | 16 | TRBV4-2 | TRBD2 | CASSQEANGGRGTQYF | TGTGCCAGCAGCCAAGAAGCTAATGGAGGGAGGGGTACGCAGTATTTT
TRBJ2-2 | many | 15 | TRBV6-5 | NA | CASSLSGPNTGELFF | TGTGCCAGCAGTCTTAGCGGACCTAACACCGGGGAGCTGTTTTTT
TRBJ2-3 | NA | 15 | TRBV6-5 | TRBD1 | CASRLQGATTDTQYF | TGTGCCAGCAGGTTACAGGGGGCTACGACAGATACGCAGTATTTT
TRBJ2-1 | NA | 14 | TRBV7-6 | TRBD1 | CASSPPGQGNEQFF | TGTGCCAGCAGCCCTCCGGGACAGGGAAATGAGCAGTTCTTC
TRBJ1-1 | many | 14 | TRBV3-1 | NA | CASSQEWGFGVAFF | TGTGCCAGCAGCCAAGAGTGGGGGTTTGGAGTAGCTTTCTTT
TRBJ2-1 | many | 14 | TRBV6-6 | NA | CASVGGIGYNEQFF | TGTGCCAGCGTTGGAGGAATTGGCTACAATGAGCAGTTCTTC
TRBJ2-1 | few | 15 | TRBV7-2 | TRBD2 | CASSLVAGTYNEQFF | TGTGCCAGCAGCTTAGTAGCGGGGACCTACAATGAGCAGTTCTTC
TRBJ1-5 | NA | 13 | TRBV5-1 | NA | CASSLGGRQPQHF | TGCGCCAGCAGCTTGGGGGGCCGACAGCCCCAGCATTTT
TRBJ2-5 | NA | 13 | TRBV5-1 | NA | CASSSRTLETQYF | TGCGCCAGCAGCTCCAGGACTTTGGAGACCCAGTACTTC
TRBJ2-3 | few | 16 | TRBV20-1 | TRBD2 | CSARDPLAGGPDTQYF | TGCAGTGCTAGAGATCCCCTAGCGGGGGGGCCAGATACGCAGTATTTT
TRBJ2-3 | many | 14 | TRBV2 | NA | CASRAVSSTDTQYF | TGTGCCAGCAGGGCGGTCTCTAGCACAGATACGCAGTATTTT